The 2 T cell receptor beta chains listed next were all sequenced from one sample in a study of T cell responses to AZD1222 COVID-19 vaccine. Profiling relied on immunoSEQ multiplex PCR, and the TCRdb table lists in-frame clones only, not all of them. This table has about 73,000 clones, 85% to 90% appearing once. The sample consisted of peripheral blood, taken 28 days after the second AZD1222 dose. The source is an adult who received the AZD1222 COVID-19 vaccine.

V is TRBV5-1 and J is TRBJ2-3; D is perhaps TRBD1 (6 bases). The CDR3 runs 15 residues. Trimming left V 0 bases short and J 3 bases short, with 11 bases between. The germline CDR1 and CDR2 sequences are SGHRS and YFSETQ. In DNA, the CDR3 is TGCGCCAGCAGCTTGGAGGCAGGGGCGACAGATACGCAGTATTTT. Encoded protein: CASSLEAGATDTQYF.

The J gene is TRBJ1-3, the V gene TRBV5-1; tentatively, D is TRBD1 (6 bases). Germline loops: CDR1 SGHRS, CDR2 YFSETQ. Trimming removed 1 base at V and 2 bases at J, with 16 bases between. There are 17 residues in the CDR3. The DNA for the CDR3 is TGCGCCAGCAGCTTGAATAGCGCATGGGGGCCTGGAAACACCATATATTTT. Protein product: CASSLNSAWGPGNTIYF. The full variable domain, its missing parts supplied by reference TRBV5-1 and TRBJ1-3, is KAGVTQTPRYLIKTRGQQVTLSCSPISGHRSVSWYQQTPGQGLQFLFEYFSETQRNKGNFPGRFSGRQFSNSRSEMNVSTLELGDSALYLCASSLNSAWGPGNTIYFGEGSWLTVV.